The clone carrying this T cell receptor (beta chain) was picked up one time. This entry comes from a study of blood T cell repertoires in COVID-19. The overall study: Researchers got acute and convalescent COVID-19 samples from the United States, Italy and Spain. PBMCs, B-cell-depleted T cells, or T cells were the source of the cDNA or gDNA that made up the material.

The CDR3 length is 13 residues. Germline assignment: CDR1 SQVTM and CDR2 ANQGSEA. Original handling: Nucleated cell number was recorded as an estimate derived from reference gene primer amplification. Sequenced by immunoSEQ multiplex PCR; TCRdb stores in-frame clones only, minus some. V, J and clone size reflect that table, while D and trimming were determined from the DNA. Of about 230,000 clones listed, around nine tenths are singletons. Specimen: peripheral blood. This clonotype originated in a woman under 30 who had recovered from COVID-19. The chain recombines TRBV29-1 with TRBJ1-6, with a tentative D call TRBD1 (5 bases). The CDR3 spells CIRKATVNSPLHF. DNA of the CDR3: TGCATACGGAAGGCGACAGTTAATTCACCCCTCCACTTT.